One T cell receptor (beta chain) is described in this entry. Its antigen is not known. This sample is part of a study of cytomegalovirus exposure and HLA in healthy donors. PCR was performed using 60 Vbeta and 13 Jbeta primers. TCRdb's copy holds only in-frame clones and misses some; the assay was immunoSEQ multiplex PCR. Of 76,000 or so clones in the sample, over 65% were seen once. Study-wide findings and caveats: Overall, approximately 180 TCR beta chains were annotated as cytomegalovirus-associated.

The sample was PBMCs. This sequence originates from a woman aged 40 to 55 in good health and CMV-seropositive.

The CDR3 reads CAWNRGPNTEAFF. As DNA, the CDR3 is TGTGCCTGGAACAGGGGGCCGAACACTGAAGCTTTCTTT. The V gene is TRBV30, the J gene TRBJ1-1, with 9 bases aligning to TRBD1. The CDR3 sequence is 13 residues long. CDR1 is GTSNPN, CDR2 SVGIG, per germline (reference sequence). Trimming at V came to 4 bases and at J to 1 base, leaving 1 base not matched to a gene.